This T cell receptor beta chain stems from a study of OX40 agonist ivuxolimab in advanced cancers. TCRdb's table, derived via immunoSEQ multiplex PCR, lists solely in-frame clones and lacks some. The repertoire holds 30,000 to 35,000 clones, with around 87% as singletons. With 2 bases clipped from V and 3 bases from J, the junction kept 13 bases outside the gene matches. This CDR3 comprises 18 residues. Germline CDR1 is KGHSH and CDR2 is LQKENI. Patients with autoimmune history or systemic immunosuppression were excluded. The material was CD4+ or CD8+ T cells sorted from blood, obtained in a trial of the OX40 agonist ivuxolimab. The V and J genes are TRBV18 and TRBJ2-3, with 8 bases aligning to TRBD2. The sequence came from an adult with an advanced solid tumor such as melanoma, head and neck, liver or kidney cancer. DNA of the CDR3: TGTGCCAGCTCACCATCCCCCGGACTAGCCTATCGGACAGATACGCAGTATTTT. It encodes CASSPSPGLAYRTDTQYF.